Below are 15 T cell receptor beta chains sequenced from a single sample in a study of blood T cell repertoires in COVID-19. The assay was immunoSEQ multiplex PCR, and TCRdb's table has in-frame clones only and misses some. The repertoire holds approximately 260,000 clones, with around 85% as singletons. Sequencing was done on a sample of peripheral blood. These receptors were taken from a woman in her 70s with acute or convalescent COVID-19.

This clone was recorded only once. The DNA of the CDR3 is TGTGCCACCAGCAGAGACCGACTTGCTAGCGGCCGGGGGAGCGAGCAGTACTTC. This sequence encodes CATSRDRLASGRGSEQYF. V is TRBV15 and J is TRBJ2-7; 7 nucleotides agree with TRBD2. CDR3 length equals 18 residues. Trimming took 0 bases from V and 6 from J; bases not matched to a gene: 17. CDR1 is LNHNV and CDR2 is YYDKDF in the germline V gene (reference sequence).

This chain joins TRBV3-1 (or the pseudogene TRBV3-2) and TRBJ1-2, with D maybe TRBD1 (5 bases). Germline V lookup: CDR1 LGHDT, CDR2 YNNKEL (reference sequence). Trimming removed 3 bases from V and 8 bases from J, with 16 bases in between. This CDR3 region has 14 residues. The CDR3 protein is CASSQAAGVKGYTF. The DNA for the CDR3 is TGTGCCAGCAGCCAGGCGGCGGGGGTAAAAGGCTACACCTTC.

The chain combines TRBV11-2 with TRBJ1-2, with 7 bases identical to TRBD1. The CDR3 is 14 amino acids. V shed 5 bases and J 4 bases; nucleotides not matched to a gene: 7. Germline-derived CDR1 and CDR2 are SGHAT and FQNNGV. The DNA of the CDR3 is TGTGCCAGCAGCGTCCAGGGGGGACCCTATGGCTACACCTTC. As protein: CASSVQGGPYGYTF.

The CDR3 DNA sequence: TGTGCCAGCACTATACAGGGGGCGGCACCGACTGAAGCTTTCTTT. It encodes CASTIQGAAPTEAFF. The chain is built from TRBV6-5 and TRBJ1-1; 9 bases line up with TRBD1. There are 15 residues in the CDR3. Per the germline V gene, CDR1 is MNHEY and CDR2 is SVGAGI. Unmatched junction bases numbered 11, after V lost 7 bases and J lost 5 bases.

V and J are TRBV7-2 and TRBJ2-2, with 10 bases fitting TRBD1. Germline V CDR1 and CDR2: SGHTA, FQGNSA. V shed 3 bases and J 6 bases; nucleotides not matched to a gene: 4. CDR3 length: 15 amino acids. DNA for the CDR3: TGTGCCAGCAGCTTGGGGACAGGGGTTCCCGGGGAGCTGTTTTTT. Translation gives CASSLGTGVPGELFF.

The chain combines TRBV29-1 with TRBJ1-2, with D perhaps TRBD1 (5 bases). The germline V and J ends were trimmed by 6 bases and 6 bases, with 11 bases remaining between them. CDR1 SQVTM and CDR2 ANQGSEA come from the germline V gene. The CDR3 length is 11 residues. CDR3 in amino acids: CSVFGGNGYTF. DNA for the CDR3: TGCAGCGTCTTCGGGGGGAATGGCTACACCTTC.

The rearrangement joins TRBV2 to TRBJ2-7; possibly TRBD2 for D (5 bases). V shed 7 bases and J shed 3 bases, with 16 bases lying between them. Looked up from germline, CDR1 is SNHLY and CDR2 is FYNNEI. The CDR3 is made up of 14 amino acids. The DNA for the CDR3 is TGTGCCAGCACTGGAGGACTCCCAGTCTACGAGCAGTACTTC. This sequence encodes CASTGGLPVYEQYF.

In its sample, this clone was seen a few times. The chain is built from TRBV30 and TRBJ1-5, with D possibly matching TRBD1 (5 bases). V lost 4 bases to trimming and J lost 0 bases, with 7 bases between them. This CDR3 contains 13 residues. Germline assignment: CDR1 GTSNPN and CDR2 SVGIG (reference sequence). In DNA, the CDR3 is TGTGCCTGGACCAGGGCTAGCAATCAGCCCCAGCATTTT. It is translated as CAWTRASNQPQHF.

The chain has TRBV5-5 and TRBJ1-2, with D maybe TRBD1 (6 bases). Germline assignment: CDR1 SGHKS and CDR2 YYEKEE (reference sequence). V was cut by 4 bases and J by 7 bases, with 14 bases left in between. This CDR3 is 13 amino acids long. In DNA form, the CDR3 reads TGTGCCAGCAGCGTCACGGAACAGGGTGGCTACACCTTC. Encoded protein: CASSVTEQGGYTF.

V gene TRBV3-1 (or the pseudogene TRBV3-2) combines with J gene TRBJ1-6, with 9 bases aligning to TRBD1. Trimming took 4 bases from V and 0 from J; bases not matched to a gene: 4. The germline V gene encodes CDR1 LGHDT and CDR2 YNNKEL (reference sequence). The CDR3 spans 17 residues. This chain's CDR3 is CASSRTGVGSYNSPLHF. The CDR3, as DNA: TGTGCCAGCAGCCGGACAGGGGTGGGCTCCTATAATTCACCCCTCCACTTT.

The rearrangement joins TRBV3-1 (or the pseudogene TRBV3-2) to TRBJ1-5; the D gene is possibly TRBD1 (5 bases). V lost 5 bases, J lost 2 bases, and 10 bases lay in between. The CDR3 covers 14 residues. Germline V gives CDR1 LGHDT, CDR2 YNNKEL (reference sequence). For the CDR3, the DNA is TGTGCCAGCAGCGCCCTAGGGGGCAATCAGCCCCAGCATTTT. As protein: CASSALGGNQPQHF.

With respect to this clone: One junction end disagrees with the germline gene, perhaps due to a read error. The V call is TRBV7-7, the J call TRBJ1-1, with D maybe TRBD1 (5 bases). The CDR3 sequence is 14 residues long. Germline V gene data show CDR1 as SSHAT and CDR2 as FNYEAQ (reference sequence). The CDR3 loop reads CASSPVGGSDEAFF. Written as DNA, the CDR3 is TGTGCTAGCAGCCCAGTGGGGGGGAGCGATGAAGCTTTCTTT.

This chain joins TRBV7-8 and TRBJ1-3; D possibly corresponds to TRBD1 (6 bases). Germline CDR1 SGHVS, CDR2 FQNEAQ. V was clipped by 5 bases and J by 1 base, with 21 bases between them. The CDR3 contains 18 residues. Here the CDR3 reads CASSPRGGKTRSGNTIYF. The CDR3 nucleotides read TGTGCCAGCAGCCCCCGGGGGGGCAAGACCAGATCTGGAAACACCATATATTTT.

This clone was observed a single time. The chain combines TRBV7-9 with TRBJ2-5, with 8 bases fitting TRBD2. The germline CDR1 and CDR2 sequences are SEHNR and FQNEAQ (reference sequence). Germline trimming cut 3 bases from V and 5 bases from J; bases unmatched to any gene: 8. The length of the CDR3 is 15 residues. This CDR3 reads CASSFYKAGAETQYF. Written as DNA, the CDR3 is TGTGCCAGCAGCTTCTATAAAGCGGGGGCGGAGACCCAGTACTTC. Full variable domain (outside the CDR3, taken from reference TRBV7-9 and TRBJ2-5): DTGVSQNPRHKITKRGQNVTFRCDPISEHNRLYWYRQTLGQGPEFLTYFQNEAQLEKSRLLSDRFSAERPKGSFSTLEIQRTEQGDSAMYLCASSFYKAGAETQYFGPGTRLLVL.

CDR3 residues: CASRQTSSGELFF. The CDR3 bases are TGTGCCAGCAGACAGACTAGTTCGGGGGAGCTGTTTTTT. The chain joins TRBV11-3 to TRBJ2-2; a weak D match, TRBD2 (6 bases). Trimming cost V 6 bases and J 8 bases, with 13 bases left between them. From germline, CDR1 is SGHNT and CDR2 YENEEA. The CDR3 spans 13 residues.